The 23 T cell receptor beta chains in this list originate from one sample, sequenced in a study of cytomegalovirus exposure and HLA in healthy donors. Use of 60 Vbeta and 13 Jbeta primers characterized the PCR. TCRdb's copy holds only in-frame clones and misses some; the assay was immunoSEQ multiplex PCR. The sample yields tens of thousands of clones, over 70% seen once. The specimen was PBMCs. These receptors were collected from a woman aged 35 to 49 in good health and CMV-seronegative.

The V gene is TRBV18, the J gene TRBJ2-5; TRBD2 agrees at 7 bases. Germline assignment: CDR1 KGHSH and CDR2 LQKENI. V lost 8 bases and J lost 5; bases outside the gene matches: 17. The CDR3 has 16 residues. CDR3 residues: CASLSLAGDLRETQYF. The CDR3 DNA follows: TGTGCCAGCCTATCACTGGCGGGGGACCTCCGGGAGACCCAGTACTTC.

This clone was detected once. The rearrangement joins TRBV10-3 to TRBJ2-7; 9 nucleotides match TRBD2. Trimming took 0 bases from V and 6 from J; bases not matched to a gene: 9. CDR3 size: 16 residues. Germline V gene data show CDR1 as ENHRY and CDR2 as SYGVKD. CDR3 sequence reads: CAISESAGGPWGEQYF. The CDR3, as DNA: TGTGCCATCAGTGAGTCGGCGGGAGGGCCCTGGGGCGAGCAGTACTTC.

This rearrangement joins TRBV2 to TRBJ1-5; TRBD1 is a possible D gene (6 bases). The CDR3 spans 13 residues. The germline CDR1 and CDR2 sequences are SNHLY and FYNNEI. V was pared by 6 bases and J by 3 bases, with 9 bases between. The CDR3 region has the DNA TGTGCCAGCAGCCGGGACAACAATCAGCCCCAGCATTTT. This translates into CASSRDNNQPQHF.

The gene calls are TRBV7-9 and TRBJ2-7; the D gene is possibly TRBD2 (5 bases). Germline V gene data show CDR1 as SEHNR and CDR2 as FQNEAQ (reference sequence). The CDR3 sequence is 14 residues long. Trimming left V 5 bases short and J 2 bases short, with 13 bases between. CDR3 protein: CASSASGIAYEQYF. The CDR3 bases are TGTGCCAGCAGCGCTTCGGGGATCGCCTACGAGCAGTACTTC.

The J gene is TRBJ2-3, the V gene TRBV15, with 9 bases matching TRBD1. J was trimmed by 6 bases and V by 2 bases; bases with no gene match: 9. CDR1 LNHNV and CDR2 YYDKDF come from the germline V gene (reference sequence). The CDR3 has 16 amino acids. The CDR3 protein is CATSRRGGTGGDTQYF. In DNA, the CDR3 is TGTGCCACCAGCAGACGCGGGGGCACAGGGGGCGATACGCAGTATTTT.

The V and J genes are TRBV2 and TRBJ1-2; 10 nucleotides align to TRBD1. The junction had 6 bases not matched to a gene; V was cut back by 4 bases and J by 4 bases. CDR3 length: 15 amino acids. From germline, CDR1 is SNHLY and CDR2 FYNNEI. CDR3 DNA: TGTGCCAGCAGTGGACAGGGGGCGCGGGGCTATGGCTACACCTTC. Translating gives CASSGQGARGYGYTF.

The V gene is TRBV19, the J gene TRBJ1-5; 9 nucleotides align to TRBD1. V lost 4 bases, J lost 2 bases, and 9 bases stayed unmatched. Germline CDR1 reads LNHDA; CDR2 reads SQIVND (reference sequence). This CDR3 has 17 residues. Written as DNA, the CDR3 is TGTGCCAGTAGTACAGCCCAAGGACAGGGGCGCAATCAGCCCCAGCATTTT. Its translation is CASSTAQGQGRNQPQHF.

CDR3 sequence: CASSTTSGANNEQFF. CDR3 nucleotide sequence: TGTGCCAGTAGTACGACTAGCGGAGCTAACAATGAGCAGTTCTTC. This rearrangement joins TRBV19 to TRBJ2-1; 9 nucleotides match TRBD2. CDR3 length equals 15 residues. The V gene's germline CDR1 is LNHDA and CDR2 SQIVND (reference sequence). Trimming removed 4 bases from V and 5 bases from J; junction bases left unmatched: 6.

J is TRBJ2-1 and V is TRBV29-1; 8 bases fit TRBD1. In germline, CDR1 is SQVTM, CDR2 ANQGSEA. V was clipped by 4 bases and J by 2 bases; unmatched bases: 7. The CDR3 loop spans 15 amino acids. This CDR3 is CSVVLRDRTYNEQFF. CDR3 bases: TGCAGCGTTGTTCTTCGGGACAGGACCTACAATGAGCAGTTCTTC.

This clone was counted a few times. The chain recombines TRBV28 with TRBJ2-5; D may be TRBD1 (5 bases). Germline V gene lookup returns CDR1 MDHEN and CDR2 SYDVKM. This CDR3 comprises 14 residues. The V end was cut by 1 base, the J end by 3 bases, with 9 bases between. CDR3 region: CASSLSSGKETQYF. The CDR3 DNA is TGTGCCAGCAGTTTATCATCAGGGAAAGAGACCCAGTACTTC.

The chain couples TRBV2 to TRBJ2-3; the match to TRBD2 covers 10 bases. CDR1 and CDR2 from the germline V gene are SNHLY and FYNNEI. The CDR3 sequence is 17 residues long. Unmatched junction bases numbered 17, after V lost 8 bases and J lost 6 bases. CDR3 in DNA: TGTGCCAGCGCGCAAGGGAAGAGCGGGGGGGGATTTGATACGCAGTATTTT. Translating it yields CASAQGKSGGGFDTQYF. Variable domain in full (rest from reference TRBV2 and TRBJ2-3): EPEVTQTPSHQVTQMGQEVILRCVPISNHLYFYWYRQILGQKVEFLVSFYNNEISEKSEIFDDQFSVERPDGSNFTLKIRSTKLEDSAMYFCASAQGKSGGGFDTQYFGPGTRLTVL.

This rearrangement joins TRBV4-1 to TRBJ2-7; TRBD2 might be the D (5 bases). Trimming removed 1 base from V and 7 bases from J, with 20 bases in between. The CDR3 totals 16 residues. The germline gives CDR1 MGHRA, CDR2 YSYEKL. CDR3 residues: CASSQVGSEDGWEQYF. The CDR3 DNA follows: TGCGCCAGCAGCCAAGTAGGTTCGGAGGACGGCTGGGAGCAGTACTTC.

The chain employs TRBV29-1 and TRBJ2-3; 8 nucleotides align to TRBD2. CDR1 and CDR2 from the germline V gene are SQVTM and ANQGSEA. The CDR3 runs 13 residues. V shed 5 bases and J 4 bases; nucleotides not matched to a gene: 5. The CDR3 loop is CSVRGGVADTQYF. The DNA of the CDR3 is TGCAGCGTTCGGGGGGGCGTCGCAGATACGCAGTATTTT.

This chain connects TRBV29-1 to TRBJ2-5; D possibly corresponds to TRBD2 (6 bases). The tail of the sequence fits TRBJ2-7 better, so the J call may be wrong. Germline loops: CDR1 SQVTM, CDR2 ANQGSEA. The CDR3 length is 15 residues. CDR3 protein: CSVSAGLSPSYEQYF. The CDR3 DNA reads as TGCAGCGTTAGCGCGGGGTTATCCCCCTCCTACGAGCAGTACTTC.

The chain couples TRBV5-6 to TRBJ2-2; D perhaps matches TRBD1 (5 bases). The CDR3 is 16 amino acids. Trimming took 4 bases from V and 0 from J, leaving 13 bases between them. The germline CDR1 and CDR2 sequences are SGHDT and YYEEEE. The CDR3 DNA sequence: TGTGCCAGCAGCCTGGGCGGACAACCGAACACCGGGGAGCTGTTTTTT. Translation: CASSLGGQPNTGELFF.

This rearrangement joins TRBV28 to TRBJ1-5, with D possibly being TRBD1 (6 bases). The V gene lost 4 bases and the J gene lost 1 base, with 8 bases spanning the gap. Germline CDR1 MDHEN, CDR2 SYDVKM. CDR3 length: 14 residues. The CDR3 region has the DNA TGTGCCAGCAGTTACAGGGCCAGCAATCAGCCCCAGCATTTT. Its protein is CASSYRASNQPQHF.

Here the CDR3 reads CAWSVEASGRNEQFF. The CDR3 DNA reads TGTGCCTGGAGTGTTGAGGCTAGCGGGAGGAATGAGCAGTTCTTC. The chain recombines TRBV30 with TRBJ2-1; 11 bases align to TRBD2. V dropped 0 bases and J dropped 7; count of bases not matched to a gene: 5. Germline CDR1 reads GTSNPN; CDR2 reads SVGIG (reference sequence). The CDR3 runs 15 residues.

The genes are TRBV18 and TRBJ2-7; 12 bases are shared with TRBD1. The germline gives CDR1 KGHSH, CDR2 LQKENI. The CDR3 has 16 residues. Unmatched junction bases numbered 10, after V lost 6 bases and J lost 4 bases. For the CDR3, the DNA is TGTGCCAGCTCGCGAGGCCGGGACAGGGGGCCATACGAGCAGTACTTC. Amino acid sequence: CASSRGRDRGPYEQYF.

This clone came up a few times. This sequence joins TRBV30 and TRBJ2-5; D might be TRBD2 (7 bases). The CDR3 length is 10 residues. The germline gives CDR1 GTSNPN, CDR2 SVGIG (reference sequence). The CDR3 reads CSWGGETQYF. The CDR3 nucleotides are TGTTCTTGGGGGGGCGAGACCCAGTACTTC.

This clone was counted between two and nine times. The J gene is TRBJ1-6, the V gene TRBV9; the D is unclear. Germline V gives CDR1 SGDLS, CDR2 YYNGEE. V lost 0 bases, J lost 5 bases, and 9 bases lay in between. The length of the CDR3 is 15 residues. CDR3 sequence: CASSVVGVNNSPLHF. CDR3 DNA sequence: TGTGCCAGCAGCGTAGTCGGAGTTAATAATTCACCCCTCCACTTT.

The chain has TRBV10-3 and TRBJ1-2, with a possible D match to TRBD1 (6 bases). The germline V gene encodes CDR1 ENHRY and CDR2 SYGVKD. V lost 4 bases, J lost 0 bases, and 9 bases lay in between. The CDR3 is 14 amino acids. The CDR3 reads CAISVDRTNYGYTF. The CDR3, as DNA: TGTGCCATCAGTGTCGACAGGACTAACTATGGCTACACCTTC.

A note on this clone: The junction departs from the called germline gene at one end, perhaps through a read error. The CDR3 DNA reads TGTGCCAGTAGTATTACGGGTGGAGACACCATATATTTT. It yields the protein CASSITGGDTIYF. The chain couples TRBV19 to TRBJ1-3; D call uncertain. Germline-derived CDR1 and CDR2 are LNHDA and SQIVND (reference sequence). This CDR3 has 13 amino acids.

The genes are TRBV29-1 and TRBJ2-2; no firm D call. The germline V gene has CDR1 SQVTM and CDR2 ANQGSEA. The CDR3 is made up of 14 amino acids. V lost 4 bases, J lost 6 bases, and 15 bases lay in between. As DNA, the CDR3 is TGCAGCGTTGGCCCAAAAGCGATAGCCGGGGAGCTGTTTTTT. The encoded protein is CSVGPKAIAGELFF.